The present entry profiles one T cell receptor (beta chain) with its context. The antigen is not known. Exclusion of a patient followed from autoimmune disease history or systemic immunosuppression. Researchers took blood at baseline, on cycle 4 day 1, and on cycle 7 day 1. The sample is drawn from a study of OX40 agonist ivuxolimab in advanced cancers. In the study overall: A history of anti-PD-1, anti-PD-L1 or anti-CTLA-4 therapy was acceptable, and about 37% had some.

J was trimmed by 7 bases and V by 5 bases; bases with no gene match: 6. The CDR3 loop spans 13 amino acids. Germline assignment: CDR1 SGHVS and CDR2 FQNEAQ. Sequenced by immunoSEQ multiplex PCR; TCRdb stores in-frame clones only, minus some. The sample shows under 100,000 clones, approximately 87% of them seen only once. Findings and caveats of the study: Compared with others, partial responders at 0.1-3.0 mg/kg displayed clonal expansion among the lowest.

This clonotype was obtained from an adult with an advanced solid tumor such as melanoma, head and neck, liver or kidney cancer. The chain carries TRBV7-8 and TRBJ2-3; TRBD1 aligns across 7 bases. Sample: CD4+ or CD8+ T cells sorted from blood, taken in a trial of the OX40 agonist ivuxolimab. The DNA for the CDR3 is TGTGCCAGCAGCCGGGACAGCCAGAATACGCAGTATTTT. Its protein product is CASSRDSQNTQYF.